The sequence of this T cell receptor (beta chain) was determined in a study of identical twins. General study findings and limits: These conclusions were based on statistical analysis (cross-sectional, not following the same donors).

Remarks on this clonotype: No antigen is known for it.

TCRdb redid the calling of the 5' RACE reads with MiXCR, one entry per CDR3 protein. There are some 190,000 distinct CDR3 sequences in the sample; about 15% occur only once, and less than 45% lies in the top ten. With 1 base clipped from V and 4 bases from J, the junction kept 6 bases outside the gene matches. The germline gives CDR1 SNHLY, CDR2 FYNNEI. This CDR3 is 16 amino acids long. These data also featured in a second study, about T cells expressing NK-cell markers. That publication notes: Dominant NKG2C+ clonotypes accounted for roughly 1.0-7.0% of CD8+ T cells in more than five donors.

The V gene is TRBV2, the J gene TRBJ2-1; 8 nucleotides match TRBD2. Sequenced input: CD8+ T cells sorted from blood. The TCR comes from a woman in her late teens or twenties in good health. The CDR3 DNA reads as TGTGCCAGCAGTGAAGACAAGACTAGCGAGTACAATGAGCAGTTCTTC. As protein: CASSEDKTSEYNEQFF.